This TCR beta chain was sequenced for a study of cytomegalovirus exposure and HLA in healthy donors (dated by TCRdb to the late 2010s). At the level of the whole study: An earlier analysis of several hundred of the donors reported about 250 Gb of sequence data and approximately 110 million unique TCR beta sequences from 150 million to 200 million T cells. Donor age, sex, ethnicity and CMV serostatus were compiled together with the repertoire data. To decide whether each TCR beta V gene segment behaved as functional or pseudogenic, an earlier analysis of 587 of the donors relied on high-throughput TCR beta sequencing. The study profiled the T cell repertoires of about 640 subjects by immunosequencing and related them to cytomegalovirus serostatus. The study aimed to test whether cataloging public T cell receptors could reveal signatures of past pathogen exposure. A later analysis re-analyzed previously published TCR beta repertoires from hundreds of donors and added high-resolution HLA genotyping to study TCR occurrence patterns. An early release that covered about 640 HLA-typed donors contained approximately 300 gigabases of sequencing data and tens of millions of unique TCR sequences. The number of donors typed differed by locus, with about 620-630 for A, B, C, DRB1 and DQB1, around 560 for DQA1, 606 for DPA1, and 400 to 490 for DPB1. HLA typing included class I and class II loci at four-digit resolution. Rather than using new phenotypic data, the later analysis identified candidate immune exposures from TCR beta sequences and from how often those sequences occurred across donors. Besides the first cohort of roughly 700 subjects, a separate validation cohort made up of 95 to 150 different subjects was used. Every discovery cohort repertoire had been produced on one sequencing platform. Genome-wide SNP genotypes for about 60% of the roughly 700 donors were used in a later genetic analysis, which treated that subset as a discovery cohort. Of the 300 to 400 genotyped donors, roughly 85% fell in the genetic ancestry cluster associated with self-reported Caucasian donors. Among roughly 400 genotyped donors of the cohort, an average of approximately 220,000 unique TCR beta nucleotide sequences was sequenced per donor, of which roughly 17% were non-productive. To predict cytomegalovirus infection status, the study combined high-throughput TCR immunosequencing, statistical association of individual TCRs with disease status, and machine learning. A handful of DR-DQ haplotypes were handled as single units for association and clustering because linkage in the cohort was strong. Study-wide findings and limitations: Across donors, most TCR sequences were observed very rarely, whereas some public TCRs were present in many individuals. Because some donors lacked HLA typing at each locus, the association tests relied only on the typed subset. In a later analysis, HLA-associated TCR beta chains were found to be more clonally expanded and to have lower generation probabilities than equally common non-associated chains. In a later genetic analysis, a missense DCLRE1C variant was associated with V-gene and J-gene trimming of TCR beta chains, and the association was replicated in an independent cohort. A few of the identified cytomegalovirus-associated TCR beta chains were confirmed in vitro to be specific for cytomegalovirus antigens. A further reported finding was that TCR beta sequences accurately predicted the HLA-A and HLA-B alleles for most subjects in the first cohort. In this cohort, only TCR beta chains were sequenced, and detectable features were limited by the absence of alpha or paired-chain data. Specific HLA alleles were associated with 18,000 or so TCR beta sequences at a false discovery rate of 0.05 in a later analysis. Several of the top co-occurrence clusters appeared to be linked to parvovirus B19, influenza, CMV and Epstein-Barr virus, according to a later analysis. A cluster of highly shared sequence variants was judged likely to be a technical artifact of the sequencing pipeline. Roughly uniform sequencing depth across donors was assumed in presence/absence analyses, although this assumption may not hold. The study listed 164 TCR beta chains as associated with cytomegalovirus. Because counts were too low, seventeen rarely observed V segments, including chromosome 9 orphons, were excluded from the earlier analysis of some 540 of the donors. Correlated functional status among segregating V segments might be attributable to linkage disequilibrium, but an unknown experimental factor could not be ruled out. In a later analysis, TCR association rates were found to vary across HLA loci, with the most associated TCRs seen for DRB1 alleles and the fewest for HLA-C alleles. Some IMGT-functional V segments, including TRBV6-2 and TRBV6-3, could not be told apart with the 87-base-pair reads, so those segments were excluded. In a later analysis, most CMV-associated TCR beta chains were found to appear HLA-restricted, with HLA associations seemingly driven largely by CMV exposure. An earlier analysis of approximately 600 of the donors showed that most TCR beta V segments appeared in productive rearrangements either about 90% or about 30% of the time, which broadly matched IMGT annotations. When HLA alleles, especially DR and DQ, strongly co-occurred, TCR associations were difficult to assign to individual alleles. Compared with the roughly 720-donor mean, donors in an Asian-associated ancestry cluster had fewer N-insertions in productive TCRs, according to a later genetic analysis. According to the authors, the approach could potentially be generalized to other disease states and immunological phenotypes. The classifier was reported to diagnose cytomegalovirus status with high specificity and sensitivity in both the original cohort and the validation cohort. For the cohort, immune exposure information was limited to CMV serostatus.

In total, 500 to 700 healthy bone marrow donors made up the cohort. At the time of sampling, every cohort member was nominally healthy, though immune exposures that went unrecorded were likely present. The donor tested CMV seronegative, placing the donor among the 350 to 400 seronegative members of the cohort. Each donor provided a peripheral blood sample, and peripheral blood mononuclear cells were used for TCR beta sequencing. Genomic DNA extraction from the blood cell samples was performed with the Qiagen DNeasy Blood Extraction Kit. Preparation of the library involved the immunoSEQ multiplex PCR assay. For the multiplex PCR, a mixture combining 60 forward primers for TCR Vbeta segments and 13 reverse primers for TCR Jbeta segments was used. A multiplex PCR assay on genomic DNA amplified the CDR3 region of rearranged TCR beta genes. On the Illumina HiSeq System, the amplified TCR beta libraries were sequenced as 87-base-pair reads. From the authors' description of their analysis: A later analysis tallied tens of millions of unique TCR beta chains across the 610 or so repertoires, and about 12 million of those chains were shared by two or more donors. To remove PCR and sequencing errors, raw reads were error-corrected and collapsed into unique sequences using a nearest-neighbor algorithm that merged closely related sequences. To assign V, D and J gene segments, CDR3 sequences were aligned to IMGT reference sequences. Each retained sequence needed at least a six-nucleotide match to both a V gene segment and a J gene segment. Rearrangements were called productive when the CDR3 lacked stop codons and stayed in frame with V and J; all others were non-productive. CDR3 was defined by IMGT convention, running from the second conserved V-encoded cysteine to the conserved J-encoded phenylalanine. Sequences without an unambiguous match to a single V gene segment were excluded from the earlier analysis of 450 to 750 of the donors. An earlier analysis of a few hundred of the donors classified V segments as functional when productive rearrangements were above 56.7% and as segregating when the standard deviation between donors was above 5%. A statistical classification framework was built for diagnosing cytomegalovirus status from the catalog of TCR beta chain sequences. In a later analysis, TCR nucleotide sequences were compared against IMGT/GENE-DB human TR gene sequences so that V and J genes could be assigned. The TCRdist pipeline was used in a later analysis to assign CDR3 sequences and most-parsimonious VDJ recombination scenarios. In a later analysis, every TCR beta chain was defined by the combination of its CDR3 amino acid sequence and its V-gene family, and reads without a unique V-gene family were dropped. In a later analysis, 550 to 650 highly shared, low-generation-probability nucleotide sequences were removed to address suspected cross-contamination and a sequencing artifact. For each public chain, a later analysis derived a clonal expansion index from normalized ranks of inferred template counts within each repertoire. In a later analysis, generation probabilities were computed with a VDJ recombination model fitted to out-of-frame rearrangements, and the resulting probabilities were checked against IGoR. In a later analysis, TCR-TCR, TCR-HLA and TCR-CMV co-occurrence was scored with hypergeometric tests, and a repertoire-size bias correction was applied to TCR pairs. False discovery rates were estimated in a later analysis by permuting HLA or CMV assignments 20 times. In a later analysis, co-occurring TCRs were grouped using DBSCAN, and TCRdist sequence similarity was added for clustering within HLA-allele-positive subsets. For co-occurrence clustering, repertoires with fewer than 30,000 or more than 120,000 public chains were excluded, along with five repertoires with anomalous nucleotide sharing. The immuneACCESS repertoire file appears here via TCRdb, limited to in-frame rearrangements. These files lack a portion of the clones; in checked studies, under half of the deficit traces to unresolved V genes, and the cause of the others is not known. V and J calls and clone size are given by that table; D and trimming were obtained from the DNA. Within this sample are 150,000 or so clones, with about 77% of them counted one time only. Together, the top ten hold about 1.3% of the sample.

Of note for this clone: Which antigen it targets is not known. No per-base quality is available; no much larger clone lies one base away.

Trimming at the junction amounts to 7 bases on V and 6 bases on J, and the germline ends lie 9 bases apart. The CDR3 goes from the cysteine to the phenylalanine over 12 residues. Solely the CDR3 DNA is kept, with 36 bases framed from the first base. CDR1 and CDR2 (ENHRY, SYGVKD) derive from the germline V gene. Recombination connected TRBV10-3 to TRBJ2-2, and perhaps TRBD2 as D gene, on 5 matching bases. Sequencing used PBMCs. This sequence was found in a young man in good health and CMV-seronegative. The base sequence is TGTGCCATCACCCCCGGGGCCGGGGAGCTGTTTTTT. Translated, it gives CAITPGAGELFF.